A single T cell receptor beta chain is shown here with its context. The data belong to a study of blood T cell repertoires in COVID-19. Study overall: PBMCs, B-cell-depleted T cells, or T cells provided the cDNA or gDNA that made up the material.

Germline assignment: CDR1 MNHEY and CDR2 SMNVEV (reference sequence). CDR3 length equals 15 residues. Deletions cut 2 bases from V and 3 bases from J, with 14 bases between. The method was immunoSEQ multiplex PCR; TCRdb's version includes in-frame clones alone and lacks a portion of them. The sample lists 150,000 to 200,000 clones, 65% to 90% occurring once. Material: peripheral blood. V usage is TRBV27 and J usage is TRBJ2-7; D is uncertain. This sequence was found in a man aged 50 to 60 with active or convalescent COVID-19. The CDR3 DNA is TGTGCCAGCAGTTTAGGTACATCCGCTCACTACGAGCAGTACTTC. This gives the protein CASSLGTSAHYEQYF.